A single sample gave rise to the 7 T cell receptor beta chains below, sequenced in a study of beta chain features in type 1 diabetes. Study-level results: Across all four CD4+ subsets, people with type 1 diabetes showed modestly shorter TCRB CDR3s.

The study reverse transcribed the entire isolated RNA, so it sequenced expressed TCRB transcripts. Repertoires were generated with immunoSEQ multiplex PCR, while TCRdb's copy carries only in-frame clones and drops some. The sample holds around 100,000 clones, approximately 30% seen once. No antigen has been identified for these receptors. What was sequenced was central memory CD4+ T cells from blood. The receptors were gathered from a young woman with type 1 diabetes.

The V and J genes are TRBV6-6 and TRBJ2-1, with 9 bases aligning to TRBD1. Germline V gives CDR1 MNHNY, CDR2 SVGAGI (reference sequence). The trim removed 2 bases at V and 5 bases at J, leaving 4 bases unmatched. The length of the CDR3 is 15 residues. This CDR3 is CASSYDRQGDNEQFF. CDR3 sequence (DNA): TGTGCCAGCAGTTACGACCGACAGGGGGACAATGAGCAGTTCTTC.

The chain joins TRBV7-3 to TRBJ2-2, with 11 bases identical to TRBD1. V lost 6 bases, J lost 3 bases, and 3 bases stayed unmatched. This CDR3 spans 15 amino acids. Germline loops: CDR1 SGHTA, CDR2 FQGTGA. The chain's CDR3 is CASRGQGADTGELFF. The CDR3 DNA reads TGTGCCAGCAGAGGACAGGGGGCCGACACCGGGGAGCTGTTTTTT.

This clone was counted between two and nine times. This rearrangement joins TRBV29-1 to TRBJ2-3, with TRBD2 matching over 7 bases. Germline CDR1 is SQVTM and CDR2 is ANQGSEA. The CDR3 contains 15 residues. V was pared by 5 bases and J by 2 bases, with 10 bases of the junction left unmatched. Here the CDR3 DNA reads TGCAGCGTTCTTGGGTGGGAGGGATACACAGATACGCAGTATTTT. Translated, it gives CSVLGWEGYTDTQYF.

The J gene is TRBJ2-3, the V gene TRBV7-6, with a possible D match to TRBD2 (6 bases). V was trimmed by 7 bases and J by 6 bases, leaving 11 bases between them. The CDR3 contains 12 residues. The germline CDR1 and CDR2 sequences are SGHVS and FNYEAQ. The CDR3: CASTEGLDTQYF. Written as DNA, the CDR3 is TGTGCCAGCACGGAGGGGTTGGATACGCAGTATTTT. Based on the CDR3 plus reference TRBV7-6 and TRBJ2-3, the full variable domain is GAGVSQSPRYKVTKRGQDVALRCDPISGHVSLYWYRQALGQGPEFLTYFNYEAQQDKSGLPNDRFSAERPEGSISTLTIQRTEQRDSAMYRCASTEGLDTQYFGPGTRLTVL.

This chain connects TRBV28 to TRBJ2-1; tentative D call: TRBD1 (5 bases). V lost 7 bases and J lost 6, with 19 bases in between. This CDR3 comprises 15 residues. The germline gives CDR1 MDHEN, CDR2 SYDVKM. CDR3 bases: TGTGCCAGCACCCCACCCCAGGGTGTGCTCAATGAGCAGTTCTTC. It yields the protein CASTPPQGVLNEQFF. Supplemented by reference TRBV28 and TRBJ2-1, the full variable domain reads DVKVTQSSRYLVKRTGEKVFLECVQDMDHENMFWYRQDPGLGLRLIYFSYDVKMKEKGDIPEGYSVSREKKERFSLILESASTNQTSMYLCASTPPQGVLNEQFFGPGTRLTVL.

This clone was counted only a few times. The chain recombines TRBV4-3 with TRBJ2-7, with TRBD1 matching over 8 bases. The V segment lost 0 bases and the J segment 0 bases; nucleotides outside the gene matches: 4. The CDR3 has 16 residues. Germline loops: CDR1 LGHNA, CDR2 YSLEER. CDR3 region: CASSQEDRASSYEQYV. The CDR3, as DNA: TGCGCCAGCAGCCAAGAGGACAGGGCGAGCTCCTACGAGCAGTACGTC.

The chain is built from TRBV30 and TRBJ2-7; the match to TRBD1 covers 8 bases. Trimming cost V 5 bases and J 3 bases; bases outside gene matches: 9. The germline V gene encodes CDR1 GTSNPN and CDR2 SVGIG (reference sequence). This CDR3 region has 14 residues. CDR3 residues: CAWDKTGEIYEQYF. The CDR3 DNA sequence: TGTGCCTGGGATAAGACAGGGGAGATCTACGAGCAGTACTTC. Combining the CDR3 with reference TRBV30 and TRBJ2-7 gives the whole variable domain SQTIHQWPATLVQPVGSPLSLECTVEGTSNPNLYWYRQAAGRGLQLLFYSVGIGQISSEVPQNLSASRPQDRQFILSSKKLLLSDSGFYLCAWDKTGEIYEQYFGPGTRLTVT.